This note documents a single T cell receptor (beta chain) sequence. The antigen remains unidentified. The CDR3 is made up of 10 amino acids. The ends were cut back, 6 bases at V and 8 bases at J, with 10 bases in the middle. Germline CDR1 reads DFQATT; CDR2 reads SNEGSKA (reference sequence). This specimen belongs to a study of T cell repertoires in aging, cancer and after chemotherapy. Overall study: The whole study produced a dataset of approximately 10 million TCR reads. General study results and limits: Age-matched healthy donors had significantly more diverse, less clonal blood TCR repertoires than untreated cancer patients.

The template was genomic DNA from peripheral blood, not RNA. A mixed TRB-A/B primer pool amplified rearranged TRB by multiplex touch-down PCR. TCRdb processed the multiplex PCR reads anew with MiXCR; each CDR3 protein has one entry. This sample yields roughly 1,500 distinct CDR3 sequences, of which around 33% are seen a single time; 11% belongs to the top ten. This chain uses TRBV20-1 with TRBJ1-2, with D possibly TRBD1 on 5 matching bases. Sample: blood. The clonotype comes from a human donor with a solid tumor. Here the CDR3 DNA reads TGCAGTGCCGGGGCTAGGGGCTACACCTTC. Protein product: CSAGARGYTF.